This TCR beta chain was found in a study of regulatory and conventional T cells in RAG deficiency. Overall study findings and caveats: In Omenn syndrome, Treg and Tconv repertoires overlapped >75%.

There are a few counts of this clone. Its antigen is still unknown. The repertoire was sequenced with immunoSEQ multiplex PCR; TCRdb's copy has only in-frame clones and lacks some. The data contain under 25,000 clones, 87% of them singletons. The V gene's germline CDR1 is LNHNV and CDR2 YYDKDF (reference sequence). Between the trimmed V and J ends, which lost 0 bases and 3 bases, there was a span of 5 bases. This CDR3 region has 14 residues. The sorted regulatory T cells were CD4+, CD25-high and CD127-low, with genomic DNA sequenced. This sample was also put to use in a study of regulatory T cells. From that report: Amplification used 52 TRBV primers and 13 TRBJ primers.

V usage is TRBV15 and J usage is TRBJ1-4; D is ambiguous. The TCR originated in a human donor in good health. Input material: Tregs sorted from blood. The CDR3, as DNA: TGTGCCACCAGCAGAGACGAGTCTAATGAAAAACTGTTTTTT. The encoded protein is CATSRDESNEKLFF.